This TCR beta chain was found in a study of T cell responses to AZD1222 COVID-19 vaccine. This clone was seen once. This CDR3 region has 14 residues. V was clipped by 4 bases and J by 5 bases, with 13 bases between them. Germline V CDR1 and CDR2: SGHVS, FQNEAQ. Clones were read by immunoSEQ multiplex PCR, and TCRdb kept only the in-frame ones, dropping some. This sample carries roughly 200,000 clones, 90% to 95% of them seen once, and the ten largest clones take 0.95% to 1.1%. The origin of this receptor is an adult in good health. Here the sequenced sample was peripheral blood, taken on day 0 of MenACWY control vaccination. The chain links TRBV7-8 to TRBJ2-3, with D unresolved. Here the CDR3 DNA reads TGTGCCAGCAGCTCTAGGGCAGTTGGAGATACGCAGTATTTT. This gives the protein CASSSRAVGDTQYF.